These 14 T cell receptor beta chains came from one sample sequenced in a study of blood T cell repertoires in COVID-19. Profiled with immunoSEQ multiplex PCR; TCRdb holds only in-frame clones, not every one. Counted here are approximately 150,000 clones, 84% occurring once; the ten biggest clones make up roughly 4.4%. Sequenced: peripheral blood. Receptor source: a human donor in a cohort sampled during active COVID-19.

This rearrangement joins TRBV24-1 to TRBJ2-2, with 7 bases lining up with TRBD1. Trimming at V came to 1 base and at J to 6 bases, leaving 7 bases not matched to a gene. The CDR3 contains 16 residues. Germline V gene sequence: CDR1 KGHDR, CDR2 SFDVKD. The CDR3: CATSDFGSRGSGELFF. CDR3 coding DNA: TGTGCCACCAGTGATTTCGGAAGCAGGGGGTCCGGGGAGCTGTTTTTT.

This clone is categorized as medium-sized (0.01 to 0.1%). The chain recombines TRBV5-5 with TRBJ2-1; 7 bases match TRBD1. The CDR3 consists of 20 residues. The trim removed 4 bases at V and 5 bases at J, leaving 24 bases unmatched. Germline V gene lookup returns CDR1 SGHKS and CDR2 YYEKEE (reference sequence). The CDR3 bases are TGTGCCAGCAGCCTCCGAGACAGGGAAACGTCTAGTCTTTCGGACAATGAGCAGTTCTTC. It is translated as CASSLRDRETSSLSDNEQFF.

The genes are TRBV5-1 and TRBJ1-3; D remains unclear. V lost 0 bases to trimming and J lost 0 bases, with 4 bases between them. The CDR3 loop spans 14 amino acids. Germline V lookup: CDR1 SGHRS, CDR2 YFSETQ. CDR3 coding DNA: TGCGCCAGCAGCTTGGGGAGCTCTGGAAACACCATATATTTT. It codes for CASSLGSSGNTIYF. The entire variable domain, with the rest obtained from reference TRBV5-1 and TRBJ1-3, is as follows: KAGVTQTPRYLIKTRGQQVTLSCSPISGHRSVSWYQQTPGQGLQFLFEYFSETQRNKGNFPGRFSGRQFSNSRSEMNVSTLELGDSALYLCASSLGSSGNTIYFGEGSWLTVV.

The sample holds one count of this clone. The chain links TRBV28 to TRBJ1-3, with 11 bases fitting TRBD1. Germline trimming cut 5 bases from V and 4 bases from J; bases unmatched to any gene: 10. There are 17 residues in the CDR3. CDR1 and CDR2 (germline): MDHEN, SYDVKM. The CDR3 sequence: CASSTYGQGARGNTIYF. The CDR3 coding sequence is TGTGCCAGCAGTACCTACGGACAGGGGGCTAGGGGAAACACCATATATTTT.

The genes are TRBV19 and TRBJ2-4; possibly TRBD2 for D (6 bases). Between the trimmed V and J ends, which lost 3 bases and 4 bases, there was a span of 16 bases. The germline V gene encodes CDR1 LNHDA and CDR2 SQIVND (reference sequence). CDR3 length: 16 residues. The CDR3 bases are TGTGCCAGTAGTATCTCCTTCCGGGGAGGTAAAAACATTCAGTACTTC. It is translated as CASSISFRGGKNIQYF.

In this sample, this clone turned up once. This chain uses TRBV7-9 with TRBJ2-5, with 9 bases that match TRBD1. The CDR3 contains 14 residues. Germline values: CDR1 SEHNR, CDR2 FQNEAQ (reference sequence). V gave up 8 bases and J gave up 3 bases; unmatched junction bases: 7. DNA for the CDR3: TGTGCCAGCGGCCGACGGACAGGGGAAGAGACCCAGTACTTC. It is translated as CASGRRTGEETQYF.

The chain combines TRBV21-1 with TRBJ1-1; the table calls TRBD1, which could not be checked here. TRBV21-1 is shown as a pseudogene. The CDR3 length is 18 residues. CDR3 in amino acids: CASSKVIRVGRVATEAFF. CDR3 nucleotides: TGTGCCAGCAGCAAAGTAATTAGGGTGGGCAGGGTGGCCACTGAAGCTTTCTTT.

J is TRBJ2-2 and V is TRBV4-1; TRBD1 aligns across 8 bases. Per germline, CDR1 MGHRA and CDR2 YSYEKL. The J segment lost 4 bases and the V segment lost 0 bases, leaving 4 bases of the junction unmatched. CDR3 length: 16 amino acids. CDR3 protein: CASSQEQGASTGELFF. Here the CDR3 DNA reads TGCGCCAGCAGCCAAGAGCAGGGGGCGAGCACCGGGGAGCTGTTTTTT.

The chain has TRBV7-3 and TRBJ1-1; D gene uncertain. Trimming stripped 4 bases from V and 1 base from J, with 10 bases between. The V gene's germline CDR1 is SGHTA and CDR2 FQGTGA. This CDR3 contains 14 residues. CDR3 region: CASSSSGRNTEAFF. The CDR3 region has the DNA TGTGCCAGCAGCTCCTCGGGGAGGAACACTGAAGCTTTCTTT.

This clone was detected once. The rearrangement links TRBV7-9 to TRBJ2-3, with D maybe TRBD2 (6 bases). V gave up 5 bases and J gave up 2 bases, with 14 bases separating them. Germline V gene lookup returns CDR1 SEHNR and CDR2 FQNEAQ (reference sequence). CDR3 length equals 15 residues. The CDR3 loop is CASSLRDSSTDTQYF. The CDR3 DNA is TGTGCCAGCAGCCTCCGGGACTCCTCCACAGATACGCAGTATTTT.

The chain joins TRBV7-2 to TRBJ2-7; 8 bases are a match to TRBD2. This CDR3 is 14 amino acids long. J gave up 4 bases and V 3 bases, and 5 bases lay outside the gene matches. Germline CDR1 SGHTA, CDR2 FQGNSA. CDR3 nucleotide sequence: TGTGCCAGCAGCTTTTCGGGGGGGCTGTACGAGCAGTACTTC. This encodes CASSFSGGLYEQYF.

The chain links TRBV11-2 to TRBJ1-1; D not certain. V lost 0 bases and J lost 5, with 10 bases in between. The CDR3 spans 14 residues. Germline loops: CDR1 SGHAT, CDR2 FQNNGV. CDR3 protein: CASSLEGSGTEAFF. DNA of the CDR3: TGTGCCAGCAGCTTAGAAGGTTCGGGGACTGAAGCTTTCTTT.

The rearrangement links TRBV7-3 to TRBJ2-1; 11 bases are shared with TRBD2. The CDR3 totals 16 residues. Germline V gene data show CDR1 as SGHTA and CDR2 as FQGTGA. The V and J ends lost 2 bases and 2 bases, in that order; junction bases with no gene match: 2. The CDR3: CASSLGGLAAYNEQFF. DNA for the CDR3: TGTGCCAGCAGCTTAGGGGGACTAGCGGCCTACAATGAGCAGTTCTTC.

V and J are TRBV4-2 and TRBJ2-3; the D gene is possibly TRBD2 (5 bases). Trimming stripped 5 bases from V and 2 bases from J, with 11 bases between. Germline CDR1 LGHNA, CDR2 YNFKEQ. This CDR3 comprises 14 residues. CDR3 nucleotides: TGTGCCAGCAGCTTTTCGGAGGTCACAGATACGCAGTATTTT. It encodes CASSFSEVTDTQYF.